These 21 T cell receptor beta chains were all obtained from the same sample, sequenced in a study of blood T cell repertoires in COVID-19. The data were produced by immunoSEQ multiplex PCR, yet TCRdb's version contains in-frame clones alone and is incomplete. This sample has 40,000 to 50,000 clones; about four fifths occur once, and the top ten carry 30% to 45%. Sequencing input: peripheral blood. The receptors were sampled from a man between 40 and 49 years old with active or convalescent COVID-19.

The chain is built from TRBV30 and TRBJ1-5; D not certain. The CDR3 runs 14 residues. The germline CDR1 and CDR2 sequences are GTSNPN and SVGIG (reference sequence). The V end was cut by 0 bases, the J end by 2 bases, with 8 bases between. CDR3 in amino acids: CAWSVGRGNQPQHF. CDR3 coding DNA: TGTGCCTGGAGTGTTGGGAGGGGCAATCAGCCCCAGCATTTT.

The chain links TRBV7-9 to TRBJ2-6; possibly TRBD1 for D (5 bases). The CDR3 sequence is 15 residues long. V lost 0 bases and J 3 bases, leaving 6 bases between the germline ends. The germline V gene has CDR1 SEHNR and CDR2 FQNEAQ (reference sequence). CDR3 region: CASSLAGVGANVLTF. The CDR3 bases are TGTGCCAGCAGCTTAGCAGGGGTTGGGGCCAACGTCCTGACTTTC.

J is TRBJ1-1 and V is TRBV10-3, with 8 bases identical to TRBD1. The CDR3 consists of 16 residues. The germline V gene has CDR1 ENHRY and CDR2 SYGVKD. V dropped 0 bases and J dropped 3; count of bases not matched to a gene: 6. For the CDR3, the DNA is TGTGCCATCAGTGAGTCGAGGACAGGGAGTCACACTGAAGCTTTCTTT. Translated, it gives CAISESRTGSHTEAFF.

The chain combines TRBV7-8 with TRBJ1-4, with a tentative D call TRBD1 (6 bases). The V end was cut by 6 bases, the J end by 5 bases, with 10 bases between. The CDR3 contains 13 residues. Per germline, CDR1 SGHVS and CDR2 FQNEAQ. In DNA form, the CDR3 reads TGTGCCAGCAGGGCAGGGGTAAATGAAAAACTGTTTTTT. Translating it yields CASRAGVNEKLFF. Based on the CDR3 plus reference TRBV7-8 and TRBJ1-4, the full variable domain is GAGVSQSPRYKVAKRGQDVALRCDPISGHVSLFWYQQALGQGPEFLTYFQNEAQLDKSGLPSDRFFAERPEGSVSTLKIQRTQQEDSAVYLCASRAGVNEKLFFGSGTQLSVL.

V usage is TRBV9 and J usage is TRBJ2-1; 8 bases match TRBD2. V dropped 1 base and J dropped 0; count of bases not matched to a gene: 3. This CDR3 has 16 residues. Germline V CDR1 and CDR2: SGDLS, YYNGEE. CDR3 residues: CASSVNSGGSYNEQFF. In nucleotides, the CDR3 is TGTGCCAGCAGCGTAAACAGCGGGGGCTCCTACAATGAGCAGTTCTTC.

The chain links TRBV7-6 to TRBJ1-3; possible D gene TRBD1, 5 bases. The CDR3 consists of 16 residues. V lost 3 bases, J lost 0 bases, and 12 bases lay in between. Germline values: CDR1 SGHVS, CDR2 FNYEAQ. The CDR3 sequence is CASSLDQGSSGNTIYF. CDR3 nucleotides: TGTGCCAGCAGCTTGGACCAGGGAAGCTCTGGAAACACCATATATTTT. The full variable domain, rest sourced from reference TRBV7-6 and TRBJ1-3, is GAGVSQSPRYKVTKRGQDVALRCDPISGHVSLYWYRQALGQGPEFLTYFNYEAQQDKSGLPNDRFSAERPEGSISTLTIQRTEQRDSAMYRCASSLDQGSSGNTIYFGEGSWLTVV.

The genes are TRBV29-1 and TRBJ2-1, with D maybe TRBD2 (5 bases). The CDR3 loop spans 14 amino acids. Germline lookup yields CDR1 SQVTM and CDR2 ANQGSEA. The V gene lost 5 bases and the J gene lost 5 bases, with 16 bases spanning the gap. CDR3 coding DNA: TGCAGCGTTAGACTAACCCAGCACCACAATGAGCAGTTCTTC. Translation: CSVRLTQHHNEQFF.

CDR3 nucleotide sequence: TGTGCCAGCAGTTTAGCGGTCCAAGGGAGGGATACGCAGTATTTT. Translation gives CASSLAVQGRDTQYF. V is TRBV6-5 and J is TRBJ2-3; weak D call: TRBD2 (6 bases). The V gene's germline CDR1 is MNHEY and CDR2 SVGAGI. CDR3 size: 15 residues. Trimming shortened V by 4 bases and J by 6 bases, and 17 bases separated the two germline ends.

V gene TRBV5-1 combines with J gene TRBJ2-5, with D tentatively TRBD1 (5 bases). With 0 bases removed from V and 3 bases from J, the gap between germline ends came to 12 bases. The CDR3 totals 15 residues. The germline V gene has CDR1 SGHRS and CDR2 YFSETQ. CDR3 bases: TGCGCCAGCAGCTTGGGGGGCCGATCAGAAGAGACCCAGTACTTC. It codes for CASSLGGRSEETQYF.

The chain has TRBV3-1 (or the pseudogene TRBV3-2) and TRBJ1-3, with 12 nucleotides matching TRBD1. This CDR3 has 16 residues. V lost 5 bases and J lost 0; bases outside the gene matches: 2. From germline, CDR1 is LGHDT and CDR2 YNNKEL (reference sequence). CDR3 in amino acids: CASSLGQGASGNTIYF. For the CDR3, the DNA is TGTGCCAGCAGCTTGGGACAGGGGGCCTCTGGAAACACCATATATTTT.

This chain uses TRBV4-3 with TRBJ2-3; 8 positions match TRBD2. Trimming removed 1 base from V and 5 bases from J; junction bases left unmatched: 8. The V gene's germline CDR1 is LGHNA and CDR2 YSLEER. CDR3 length: 16 amino acids. Here the CDR3 DNA reads TGCGCCAGCAGCCAAGTTATCGGGGGGGGCAGAGATACGCAGTATTTT. Its translation: CASSQVIGGGRDTQYF.

This sequence joins TRBV3-1 (or the pseudogene TRBV3-2) and TRBJ1-4; tentatively, D is TRBD1 (5 bases). Germline CDR1 is LGHDT and CDR2 is YNNKEL (reference sequence). V was shortened by 1 base and J by 5 bases, with 8 bases between the two germline ends. The length of the CDR3 is 14 residues. CDR3 protein: CASSQGQRNEKLFF. The CDR3 DNA reads as TGTGCCAGCAGCCAAGGACAGAGAAATGAAAAACTGTTTTTT.

This clone was seen only a few times. V and J are TRBV6-5 and TRBJ2-7; 9 nucleotides align to TRBD1. V was pared by 6 bases and J by 2 bases, with 5 bases of the junction left unmatched. Germline values: CDR1 MNHEY, CDR2 SVGAGI. There are 14 residues in the CDR3. The DNA for the CDR3 is TGTGCCAGCAGGCCGGGACAGGGTGCCTACGAGCAGTACTTC. It codes for CASRPGQGAYEQYF.

The genes are TRBV19 and TRBJ2-5; TRBD2 aligns across 11 bases. The CDR3 runs to 14 residues. Germline trimming cut 4 bases from V and 7 bases from J; bases unmatched to any gene: 5. Per germline, CDR1 LNHDA and CDR2 SQIVND (reference sequence). CDR3 region: CASSTGLAVPTQYF. The CDR3 DNA is TGTGCCAGTAGTACGGGACTAGCGGTCCCGACCCAGTACTTC.

Regarding this clone: The junction differs from germline at one of its ends, possibly a read error. The rearrangement links TRBV7-7 to TRBJ1-1; no firm D call. Germline CDR1 and CDR2: SSHAT and FNYEAQ (reference sequence). This CDR3 comprises 13 residues. CDR3 amino acids: CASSLGRNTEAFF. Written as DNA, the CDR3 is TGTGCTAGCAGCTTAGGTAGGAACACTGAAGCTTTCTTT.

This clone turned up a few times. This sequence joins TRBV6-5 and TRBJ1-5, with TRBD1 matching 10 bases. The V and J ends lost 4 bases and 4 bases, in that order; junction bases with no gene match: 7. This CDR3 has 16 residues. The germline V gene has CDR1 MNHEY and CDR2 SVGAGI. The CDR3: CASSSGQGGRNQPQHF. In DNA form, the CDR3 reads TGTGCCAGCAGTTCCGGACAGGGGGGCCGGAATCAGCCCCAGCATTTT.

CDR3 bases: TGTGCCACCAGTTCCCGCGCCAGGGAGGCTGAAGCTTTCTTT. Protein product: CATSSRAREAEAFF. This chain connects TRBV24-1 to TRBJ1-1; tentatively, D is TRBD1 (5 bases). This CDR3 is built from 14 residues. Per the germline V gene, CDR1 is KGHDR and CDR2 is SFDVKD. With 6 bases removed from V and 6 bases from J, the gap between germline ends came to 16 bases.

The chain joins TRBV6-5 to TRBJ2-7; 7 nucleotides match TRBD2. Germline V lookup: CDR1 MNHEY, CDR2 SVGAGI. This CDR3 region has 15 residues. Trimming took 0 bases from V and 4 from J; bases not matched to a gene: 6. CDR3 loop: CASSYSFGGEYEQYF. The CDR3 DNA follows: TGTGCCAGCAGTTACTCTTTTGGGGGGGAATACGAGCAGTACTTC.

The chain has TRBV19 and TRBJ1-1, with D unresolved. This CDR3 region has 15 residues. V gave up 2 bases and J gave up 0 bases, with 10 bases separating them. CDR1 is LNHDA, CDR2 SQIVND, per germline (reference sequence). As DNA, the CDR3 is TGTGCCAGTAGTATAAGTGTGGCGGTGAACACTGAAGCTTTCTTT. This translates into CASSISVAVNTEAFF.

The genes are TRBV6-1 and TRBJ2-1, with D possibly being TRBD2 (5 bases). This CDR3 has 17 residues. Germline CDR1 and CDR2: MNHNS and SASEGT. V was clipped by 1 base and J by 7 bases, with 20 bases between them. The CDR3 sequence is CASSEDYGETIRNEQFF. In DNA, the CDR3 is TGTGCCAGCAGTGAAGACTATGGCGAGACTATCCGGAATGAGCAGTTCTTC.

The genes are TRBV7-2 and TRBJ1-2; D is unclear. The germline V gene encodes CDR1 SGHTA and CDR2 FQGNSA. Trimming stripped 3 bases from V and 2 bases from J, with 13 bases between. This CDR3 contains 15 residues. The CDR3 here is CASSFGVAENYGYTF. CDR3 coding DNA: TGTGCCAGCAGCTTTGGCGTCGCGGAAAACTATGGCTACACCTTC.